This TCR beta chain emerged from a study of T-cell reconstitution after alpha-beta-depleted transplantation in children. Unique molecular identifiers were used to barcode this TCRbeta library. TCRdb fed the PCR reads into MiXCR, producing one record per CDR3 protein. Among about a million distinct CDR3 sequences listed, about 29% were seen once. Remarks on this clonotype: Its target is unknown.

The J segment lost 3 bases and the V segment lost 5 bases, leaving 8 bases of the junction unmatched. The CDR3 has 16 amino acids. Germline values: CDR1 MGHRA, CDR2 YSYEKL. Study-wide points: Expanded graft clones, several hundred of them, were reportedly the source of alpha-beta T cells about two months after transplant. In some patients, recipient T cells and intrathymic progenitors surviving conditioning explained high day-60 diversity. Fresh T-cell production supplied most of the T-cell counts and diversity seen one year after transplant.

The sample here was PBMCs, mostly from graft donor cells, taken 360 days after TCRalphabeta/CD19-depleted stem cell transplant. The gene calls are TRBV4-1 and TRBJ2-1, with 9 bases lining up with TRBD2. The sequence derives from a boy under two years old who had a stem cell transplant for SCID, so the T cells may come from the graft donor. The CDR3 is CASSFPGTSLYNEQFF. As DNA, the CDR3 is TGCGCCAGCAGCTTCCCGGGGACTAGCCTCTACAATGAGCAGTTCTTC.